This T cell receptor beta chain is drawn from a study of T cell responses to AZD1222 COVID-19 vaccine (dated by TCRdb to the early 2020s). Background for the entire study: A total of 233 trial participants underwent TCR sequencing, of whom about 200 received two doses of AZD1222 and around 26 received two doses of the MenACWY control vaccine. Trial participants were enrolled into age subgroups of 18-55, 56-69 and 70-plus years, which contained about 150, 27 and 61 TCR-sequenced participants, respectively.

The CDR3 regions of human TCRbeta chains were subjected to immunosequencing. Concerning the study's data processing: TCRs in the repertoires were matched against a reference library of SARS-CoV-2-specific TCRs that had been generated with the MIRA antigen-specificity platform. Breadth was defined as the fraction of unique TCRs that were SARS-CoV-2-associated. Depth was defined as the fraction of total T cells that were SARS-CoV-2-associated. Using the MIRA data, every spike-specific TCR was mapped to the spike region that the TCR reacted to and assigned to either a CD4 or a CD8 class. Log10-transformed breadth and depth values were compared by one-way ANOVA with Sidak's multiple comparisons tests. TCRdb provides this immuneACCESS table in a form limited to in-frame rearrangements. Some clones are lacking; in checked studies, under half of them reflect an unresolved V gene, and why the rest are absent is not known. V, J and clone size were drawn from that table, and D and trimming were deduced from the DNA. Recorded for this sample are approximately 120,000 clones; 75% to 90% of them occurred a single time. About 4.4% of the sample rests with the top ten.

Beyond this particular receptor, the publication reports: Reportedly, almost half of the unique spike-specific TCRs recognized epitopes lying outside the regions that are mutated in the B.1.351 and B.1.1.7 variants. In the small 56-69-year group, the increase in depth fell short of significance, most likely because of low power. No day 14 peak-response samples were available, so repertoires were characterized only after the peak T cell response. The whole spike protein was spanned by vaccine-associated CD4 TCRs, and dominant responses were seen in regions 160-218 and 743-854. After two AZD1222 doses, spike-specific TCR breadth and depth were significantly higher than at day 0 and than in MenACWY recipients. Conclusions about previously exposed vaccinees were limited because only six AZD1222 recipients were SARS-CoV-2 seropositive at baseline. Participants were mostly white British, with more females than males. The authors suggested clonal diversity may have been underestimated.

About this clone: Its specific antigen is unknown. Base qualities were left out, and no much larger clone turns up one base away.

The time point tag for this specimen amounts to: about 28 days (+/-7) after the second vaccine dose. AZD1222 recipients whose second dose came at about 4 weeks and those whose second dose came at about 12 weeks were combined into one group, since spike-specific TCR depth and breadth did not differ between the two schedules. Samples from vaccinated people were obtained from the UK trials COV001 and COV002, which included a single-blind randomized controlled phase 2/3 trial of AZD1222 (ChAdOx1 nCoV-19) in healthy adults. For TCRbeta chain sequencing, PBMC samples from trial participants were taken at day 0 and at day 28 after the second dose. This sequence originates from an adult who received the AZD1222 COVID-19 vaccine. The sample in question was peripheral blood, obtained 28 days after the second AZD1222 dose.

The CDR3 protein: CASSLQGLNTEAFF. The DNA is TGTGCCAGCAGTCTTCAGGGCTTGAACACTGAAGCTTTCTTT. The chain joins TRBV6-5 to TRBJ1-1, with a tentative D gene TRBD1 over 5 matching bases. The CDR1 and CDR2 encoded by the germline V gene are MNHEY and SVGAGI. From the cysteine up to the phenylalanine, the CDR3 has a length of 14 residues. Here the CDR3 DNA is all that survives: 42 bases in frame from base 1. Trimming removed 5 bases from V and 0 bases from J, leaving 10 bases between the germline ends.